In its sample, the clone carrying this T cell receptor beta chain was seen a few times. The data were taken from a study of early T cells in non-severe SARS-CoV-2 infection. TCRdb reprocessed the 5' RACE reads via MiXCR and lists one record per CDR3 protein. The data contain about 47,000 distinct CDR3 sequences, approximately 9% of them singletons. The length of the CDR3 is 15 residues. Germline CDR1 is MNHNS and CDR2 is SASEGT. V was pared by 2 bases and J by 8 bases, with 15 bases between. This specimen was whole blood, taken at baseline. The sequence came from an adult who was a healthcare worker with PCR-confirmed SARS-CoV-2 infection or an uninfected control (not recorded which). This chain uses TRBV6-1 with TRBJ1-4; D possibly corresponds to TRBD1 (6 bases). This chain's CDR3 is CASSETATGFEKLFF. DNA for the CDR3: TGTGCCAGCAGTGAAACCGCGACAGGCTTCGAAAAACTGTTTTTT.